This T cell receptor beta chain was profiled in a study of T cell responses to AZD1222 COVID-19 vaccine (dated by TCRdb to about 2021). Looking at the study overall: A total of 233 trial participants underwent TCR sequencing, of whom some 210 received two doses of AZD1222 and around 25 received two doses of the MenACWY control vaccine. Trial participants were enrolled into age subgroups of 18-55, 56-69 and 70-plus years, which contained about 150, 28 and 57 TCR-sequenced participants, respectively. The study at large found these results: Nearly half of unique spike-specific TCRs reportedly recognized epitopes outside regions mutated in the B.1.351 and B.1.1.7 variants. Only five to seven AZD1222 recipients were SARS-CoV-2 seropositive at baseline, limiting conclusions about previously exposed vaccinees. Vaccine-associated CD4 TCRs spanned the whole spike protein, with dominant responses in regions 160-218 and 743-854. Participants were mostly white British and included more females than males, and it was suggested by the authors that clonal diversity may have been underestimated. After two AZD1222 doses, spike-specific TCR breadth and depth were significantly higher than at day 0 and than in MenACWY recipients. In the small 56-69-year group, the increase in depth fell short of significance, most likely because of low power. Because no day 14 peak-response samples were available, repertoires were characterized only after the peak T cell response.

The time point label for this specimen denotes: about 28 days (+/-7) after the second vaccine dose. Because spike-specific TCR depth and breadth did not differ between the two schedules, AZD1222 recipients who got a second dose at roughly 4 weeks were pooled with those who got a second dose at roughly 12 weeks. Vaccinee samples were obtained from the UK trials COV001 and COV002, which included a single-blind randomized controlled phase 2/3 trial of AZD1222 (ChAdOx1 nCoV-19) in healthy adults. Trial participant PBMC samples were collected at day 0 and day 28 after the second dose for TCRbeta chain sequencing. Regarding this clone: Its recognized antigen is unknown. No qualities accompany the bases; no much larger clone lies one base away.

The CDR3 regions of human TCRbeta chains were analyzed by immunosequencing. Under the source paper's analysis protocol: Repertoire TCRs were checked for matches against a reference library of SARS-CoV-2-specific TCRs that had been generated using the MIRA antigen-specificity platform. Breadth was defined as the fraction of unique TCRs that were SARS-CoV-2-associated. Depth was defined as the fraction of total T cells that were SARS-CoV-2-associated. Using the MIRA data, each spike-specific TCR was assigned both to the spike region to which the TCR was reactive and to a CD4 or CD8 class. Log10-transformed breadth and depth values were compared by one-way ANOVA with Sidak's multiple comparisons tests. TCRdb retrieved this table from immuneACCESS and kept in-frame rearrangements only. Not all clones are present; in checked studies, unresolved V genes account for under half, and no reason is known for the remainder. V, J and clone size are those of that table, while D and trimming were read from the DNA. This sample is represented by approximately 80,000 clones; approximately 83% of them were singletons. The ten largest clones take up around 10% of the sample.

The CDR3 numbers 16 residues from cysteine through phenylalanine. The entry retains the CDR3 DNA only, 48 bases that are in frame from base 1. Trimming at the junction amounts to 1 base on V and 4 bases on J, and the germline ends lie 13 bases apart. According to the germline V gene (reference sequence), CDR1 reads SEHNR and CDR2 reads FQNEAQ. The rearrangement joined TRBV7-9 to TRBJ1-4; no D segment can be confidently identified. Sequences were derived from peripheral blood, sampled 28 days after the second AZD1222 dose. The source is an adult who received the AZD1222 COVID-19 vaccine. The nucleotide sequence reads as follows: TGTGCCAGCAGCTTAGTTGAAGGGCGGAGTAATGAAAAACTGTTTTTT. Translated, this is CASSLVEGRSNEKLFF.